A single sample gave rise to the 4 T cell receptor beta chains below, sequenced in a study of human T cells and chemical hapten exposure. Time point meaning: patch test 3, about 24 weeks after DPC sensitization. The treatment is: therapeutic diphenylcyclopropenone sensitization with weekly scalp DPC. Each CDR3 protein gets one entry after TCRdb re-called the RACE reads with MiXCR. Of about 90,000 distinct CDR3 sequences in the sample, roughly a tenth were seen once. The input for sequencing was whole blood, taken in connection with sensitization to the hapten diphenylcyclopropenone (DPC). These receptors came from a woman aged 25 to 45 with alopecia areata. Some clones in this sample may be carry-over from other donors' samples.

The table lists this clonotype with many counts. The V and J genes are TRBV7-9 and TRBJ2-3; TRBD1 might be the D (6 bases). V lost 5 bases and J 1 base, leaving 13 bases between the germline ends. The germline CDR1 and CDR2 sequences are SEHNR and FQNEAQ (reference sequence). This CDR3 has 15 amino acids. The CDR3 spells CASSHQGTGTDTQYF. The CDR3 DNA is TGTGCCAGCAGCCACCAGGGGACGGGCACAGATACGCAGTATTTT.

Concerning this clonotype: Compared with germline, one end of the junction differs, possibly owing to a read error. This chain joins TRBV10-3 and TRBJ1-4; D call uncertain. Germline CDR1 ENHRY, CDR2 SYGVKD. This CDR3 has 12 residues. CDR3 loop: CAIRSTNENLFF. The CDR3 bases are TGTGCCATCAGGTCAACTAATGAAAACCTGTTTTTT.

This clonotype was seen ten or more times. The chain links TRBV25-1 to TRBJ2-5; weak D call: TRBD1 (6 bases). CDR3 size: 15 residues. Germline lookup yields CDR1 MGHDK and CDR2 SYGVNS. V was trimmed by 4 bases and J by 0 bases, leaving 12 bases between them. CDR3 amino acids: CASSVNRVDQETQYF. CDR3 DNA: TGTGCCAGCAGTGTCAACAGGGTAGACCAAGAGACCCAGTACTTC.

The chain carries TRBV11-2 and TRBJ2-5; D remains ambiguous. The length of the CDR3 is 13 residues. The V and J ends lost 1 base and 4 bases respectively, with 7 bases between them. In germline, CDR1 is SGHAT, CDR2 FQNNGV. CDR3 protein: CASSLVPGETQYF. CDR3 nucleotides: TGTGCCAGCAGCTTAGTTCCCGGAGAGACCCAGTACTTC.